Following are 26 T cell receptor beta chains from one sample sequenced in a study of blood T cell repertoires in COVID-19. Clones were sequenced by immunoSEQ multiplex PCR, and TCRdb holds only the in-frame ones, with some missing. The table lists roughly 120,000 clones, around 90% of them singletons. The sequenced material came from peripheral blood. These TCRs come from a human donor in a cohort sampled during active COVID-19.

V gene TRBV7-9 combines with J gene TRBJ2-3, with 9 bases matching TRBD2. Germline trimming cut 1 base from V and 3 bases from J; bases unmatched to any gene: 14. There are 19 residues in the CDR3. Germline V lookup: CDR1 SEHNR, CDR2 FQNEAQ (reference sequence). The CDR3 loop reads CASSLGIRPGREGTDTQYF. DNA for the CDR3: TGTGCCAGCAGCTTAGGGATCCGACCCGGGCGGGAGGGGACAGATACGCAGTATTTT. Supplemented by reference TRBV7-9 and TRBJ2-3, the full variable domain reads DTGVSQNPRHKITKRGQNVTFRCDPISEHNRLYWYRQTLGQGPEFLTYFQNEAQLEKSRLLSDRFSAERPKGSFSTLEIQRTEQGDSAMYLCASSLGIRPGREGTDTQYFGPGTRLTVL.

The V and J genes are TRBV12-5 and TRBJ1-1; D gene unclear. This CDR3 region has 17 residues. V was trimmed by 0 bases and J by 1 base, leaving 15 bases between them. The V gene's germline CDR1 is LGHNT and CDR2 FRNRAP. The CDR3: CASGLVPGEAPNTEAFF. The CDR3 DNA sequence: TGTGCTAGTGGTTTGGTACCGGGAGAGGCACCGAACACTGAAGCTTTCTTT.

This chain connects TRBV16 to TRBJ1-5; no firm D call. The germline V and J ends were trimmed by 0 bases and 4 bases, with 4 bases remaining between them. CDR3 size: 13 residues. Germline V gives CDR1 KGHSY, CDR2 FQNENV. The CDR3 bases are TGTGCCAGCAGCCAATCGCGGAATCAGCCCCAGCATTTT. This translates into CASSQSRNQPQHF.

The CDR3 coding sequence is TGTGCCACGGGGGGGACAGGGACACGAGAGACCCAGTACTTC. It is translated as CATGGTGTRETQYF. This chain uses TRBV15 with TRBJ2-5; 9 positions match TRBD1. Germline trimming cut 9 bases from V and 4 bases from J; bases unmatched to any gene: 9. Germline CDR1 LNHNV, CDR2 YYDKDF (reference sequence). The length of the CDR3 is 14 residues.

J is TRBJ2-6 and V is TRBV25-1; TRBD1 aligns across 9 bases. The J segment lost 4 bases and the V segment lost 4 bases, leaving 8 bases of the junction unmatched. There are 17 residues in the CDR3. Per germline, CDR1 MGHDK and CDR2 SYGVNS. For the CDR3, the DNA is TGTGCCAGCAGTGCGCCGGGACAGGGAACAGGGGCCAACGTCCTGACTTTC. This sequence encodes CASSAPGQGTGANVLTF.

The chain uses TRBV14 and TRBJ2-5; D might be TRBD1 (6 bases). V dropped 1 base and J dropped 5 bases, with 14 bases sitting between them. Germline CDR1 reads SGHDN; CDR2 reads FVKESK. CDR3 length: 15 residues. The CDR3 coding sequence is TGTGCCAGCAGCCAAGGGGGGCCAGCTATGGAGACCCAGTACTTC. Translated, it gives CASSQGGPAMETQYF. Full variable domain (remainder filled in from reference TRBV14 and TRBJ2-5): EAGVTQFPSHSVIEKGQTVTLRCDPISGHDNLYWYRRVMGKEIKFLLHFVKESKQDESGMPNNRFLAERTGGTYSTLKVQPAELEDSGVYFCASSQGGPAMETQYFGPGTRLLVL.

The chain links TRBV7-9 to TRBJ2-3; 10 bases agree with TRBD2. The CDR3 spans 15 residues. Trimming cost V 6 bases and J 3 bases; bases outside gene matches: 6. The germline gives CDR1 SEHNR, CDR2 FQNEAQ (reference sequence). This CDR3 is CASSTASGSTDTQYF. The CDR3 bases are TGTGCCAGCAGTACGGCTAGCGGGAGTACAGATACGCAGTATTTT.

The genes are TRBV2 and TRBJ1-5, with D tentatively TRBD1 (5 bases). Trimming left V 3 bases short and J 2 bases short, with 14 bases between. The CDR3 consists of 16 residues. Germline assignment: CDR1 SNHLY and CDR2 FYNNEI. CDR3 sequence (DNA): TGTGCCAGCAGTGATTCCGGGGGAAGTGGCAATCAGCCCCAGCATTTT. Translated: CASSDSGGSGNQPQHF.

This chain joins TRBV5-1 and TRBJ1-2; 7 bases are a match to TRBD1. V lost 0 bases, J lost 0 bases, and 8 bases stayed unmatched. The CDR3 consists of 17 residues. Germline CDR1 and CDR2: SGHRS and YFSETQ. CDR3 region: CASSLAGDRASNYGYTF. CDR3 nucleotides: TGCGCCAGCAGCTTGGCCGGCGACAGGGCTTCTAACTATGGCTACACCTTC.

The chain couples TRBV6-5 to TRBJ2-5, with 9 bases that match TRBD2. The germline V gene encodes CDR1 MNHEY and CDR2 SVGAGI. Losses at the gene ends were 11 bases for V and 10 bases for J; bases not matched to a gene: 11. The CDR3 covers 12 residues. CDR3 sequence (DNA): TGTGCCGGTGGGGGCGGGAGGGCCGACCAGTACTTC. Translating it yields CAGGGGRADQYF.

The chain is built from TRBV5-1 and TRBJ2-2; tentatively, D is TRBD2 (6 bases). The CDR3 contains 13 residues. Germline V gene lookup returns CDR1 SGHRS and CDR2 YFSETQ. V lost 3 bases and J 6 bases, leaving 9 bases between the germline ends. The CDR3 DNA reads as TGCGCCAGCAGCTCCGGGGAGGCCGGGGAGCTGTTTTTT. Amino acids: CASSSGEAGELFF.

V and J are TRBV2 and TRBJ1-5; D ambiguous. CDR3 length: 17 amino acids. The V end lost 3 bases, the J end lost 3 bases, and 18 bases lay between the germline ends. From germline, CDR1 is SNHLY and CDR2 FYNNEI. The CDR3 reads CASSDIGGMKVNQPQHF. CDR3 in DNA: TGTGCCAGCAGTGATATCGGAGGGATGAAGGTCAATCAGCCCCAGCATTTT.

The genes are TRBV4-2 and TRBJ2-7; 10 bases fit TRBD1. The CDR3 is 15 residues long. Germline V gene lookup returns CDR1 LGHNA and CDR2 YNFKEQ. The trim removed 6 bases at V and 6 bases at J, leaving 11 bases unmatched. The CDR3 protein is CASSRAGTGEGEQYF. The CDR3 nucleotides read TGTGCCAGCAGTCGTGCCGGGACAGGGGAAGGCGAGCAGTACTTC.

The chain uses TRBV5-8 and TRBJ1-5, with D perhaps matching TRBD1 (6 bases). The CDR3 totals 13 residues. CDR1 is SGHTS, CDR2 YDEGEE, per germline. Trimming cost V 4 bases and J 6 bases, with 11 bases left between them. The DNA of the CDR3 is TGTGCCAGCAGCAATACAGGGTCTCAGCCCCAGCATTTT. It encodes CASSNTGSQPQHF. Together with reference TRBV5-8 and TRBJ1-5, the CDR3 gives the full variable domain: EAGVTQSPTHLIKTRGQQATLRCSPISGHTSVYWYQQALGLGLQFLLWYDEGEERNRGNFPPRFSGRQFPNYSSELNVNALELEDSALYLCASSNTGSQPQHFGDGTRLSIL.

The chain uses TRBV19 and TRBJ2-3, with D possibly TRBD1 on 6 matching bases. Trimming stripped 3 bases from V and 1 base from J, with 11 bases between. This CDR3 spans 15 amino acids. The germline V gene encodes CDR1 LNHDA and CDR2 SQIVND (reference sequence). The DNA of the CDR3 is TGTGCCAGTAGTATTTCGGCAGGGGGCACAGATACGCAGTATTTT. This translates into CASSISAGGTDTQYF. Complete variable domain (other parts from reference TRBV19 and TRBJ2-3): DGGITQSPKYLFRKEGQNVTLSCEQNLNHDAMYWYRQDPGQGLRLIYYSQIVNDFQKGDIAEGYSVSREKKESFPLTVTSAQKNPTAFYLCASSISAGGTDTQYFGPGTRLTVL.

The V call is TRBV14, the J call TRBJ2-2, with D unclear. The V and J ends lost 6 bases and 1 base respectively, with 15 bases between them. CDR1 and CDR2 from the germline V gene are SGHDN and FVKESK. The length of the CDR3 is 16 residues. The CDR3 nucleotides are TGTGCCAGCAGTCAGAACCTCCCCCAGAACACCGGGGAGCTGTTTTTT. The encoded protein is CASSQNLPQNTGELFF.

This chain links TRBV2 with TRBJ1-6, with 12 positions matching TRBD1. Germline V CDR1 and CDR2: SNHLY, FYNNEI. The CDR3 runs 14 residues. The V segment lost 6 bases and the J segment 10 bases; nucleotides outside the gene matches: 4. The CDR3 spells CASSRDRGLSPLHF. Written as DNA, the CDR3 is TGTGCCAGCAGCCGGGACAGGGGGCTGTCACCCCTCCACTTT.

The chain uses TRBV24-1 and TRBJ1-1, with D possibly being TRBD1 (6 bases). V lost 12 bases to trimming and J lost 6 bases, with 16 bases between them. CDR1 is KGHDR and CDR2 is SFDVKD in the germline V gene. This CDR3 region has 12 residues. CDR3 region: CAPPWGGAEAFF. The CDR3 DNA is TGTGCCCCCCCCTGGGGGGGCGCTGAAGCTTTCTTT.

The V call is TRBV24-1, the J call TRBJ2-6; 8 bases map to TRBD1. The CDR3 contains 19 residues. Germline V lookup: CDR1 KGHDR, CDR2 SFDVKD. V dropped 3 bases and J dropped 0; count of bases not matched to a gene: 9. CDR3 DNA: TGTGCCACCAGTGATAGAGGACAGGGTCTCCTCTCTGGGGCCAACGTCCTGACTTTC. This gives the protein CATSDRGQGLLSGANVLTF.

The chain has TRBV4-1 and TRBJ2-7; 7 positions match TRBD2. V lost 6 bases to trimming and J lost 2 bases; unmatched junction nucleotides: 13. There are 16 residues in the CDR3. CDR1 MGHRA and CDR2 YSYEKL come from the germline V gene. This chain's CDR3 is CASSHPNSGVAYEQYF. Here the CDR3 DNA reads TGCGCCAGCAGTCACCCGAACAGCGGGGTAGCCTACGAGCAGTACTTC.

V is TRBV28 and J is TRBJ2-3; D remains ambiguous. Germline CDR1 is MDHEN and CDR2 is SYDVKM. CDR3 length: 14 amino acids. Trimming cost V 5 bases and J 0 bases, with 9 bases left between them. CDR3 bases: TGTGCCAGCAGTCCGTCCCCTAGCACAGATACGCAGTATTTT. Translated: CASSPSPSTDTQYF.

CDR3 residues: CASSQERQGNGNTIYF. For the CDR3, the DNA is TGCGCCAGCAGCCAAGAGCGGCAGGGGAACGGAAACACCATATATTTT. This chain joins TRBV4-1 and TRBJ1-3, with D possibly matching TRBD1 (6 bases). Germline CDR1 and CDR2: MGHRA and YSYEKL. The CDR3 runs to 16 residues. Trimming left V 0 bases short and J 4 bases short, with 13 bases between.

This chain connects TRBV21-1 to TRBJ2-7; the table assigns TRBD2, which was not confirmed against the DNA. TRBV21-1 is given as a pseudogene. CDR3 size: 14 residues. The CDR3 DNA sequence: TGTGCCAGCAGCAAGAGCTGGAGGACCTACGAGCAGTACTTC. This sequence encodes CASSKSWRTYEQYF.

The CDR3 region is CATSDFDPGQRAVDEQYF. DNA of the CDR3: TGTGCCACCAGTGATTTTGATCCGGGACAGAGGGCCGTCGACGAGCAGTACTTC. V is TRBV24-1 and J is TRBJ2-7; 7 bases fit TRBD1. In germline, CDR1 is KGHDR, CDR2 SFDVKD. The CDR3 totals 18 residues. V was clipped by 1 base and J by 5 bases; unmatched bases: 16.

The chain couples TRBV20-1 to TRBJ1-2, with a tentative D call TRBD1 (5 bases). The CDR3 sequence is 11 residues long. Between the trimmed V and J ends, which lost 7 bases and 7 bases, there was a span of 13 bases. Germline V gene sequence: CDR1 DFQATT, CDR2 SNEGSKA (reference sequence). DNA for the CDR3: TGCAGTGTTTGGGGGGTCTCTGGCTACACCTTC. Its protein is CSVWGVSGYTF.

V and J are TRBV18 and TRBJ1-3, with D perhaps TRBD1 (5 bases). The germline CDR1 and CDR2 sequences are KGHSH and LQKENI. Trimming pared 6 bases from V and 0 bases from J, leaving 15 bases between. CDR3 length: 16 residues. The CDR3 spells CASSPSTAYSGNTIYF. The CDR3 nucleotides are TGTGCCAGCTCCCCCTCGACAGCTTACTCTGGAAACACCATATATTTT.